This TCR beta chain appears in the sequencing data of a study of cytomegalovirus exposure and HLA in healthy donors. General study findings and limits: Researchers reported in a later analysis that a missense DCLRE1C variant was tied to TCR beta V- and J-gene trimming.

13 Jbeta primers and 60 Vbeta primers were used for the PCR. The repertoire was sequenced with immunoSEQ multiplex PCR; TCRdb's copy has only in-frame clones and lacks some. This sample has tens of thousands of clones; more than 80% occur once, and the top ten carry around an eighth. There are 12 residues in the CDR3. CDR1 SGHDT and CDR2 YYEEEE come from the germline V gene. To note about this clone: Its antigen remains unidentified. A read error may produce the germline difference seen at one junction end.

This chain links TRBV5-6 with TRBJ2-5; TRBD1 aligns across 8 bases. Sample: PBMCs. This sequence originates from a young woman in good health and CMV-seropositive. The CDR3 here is CASSWDRLTPDF. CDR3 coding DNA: TGTGCCAGCAGCTGGGACAGGCTTACCCCGGACTTC.